These 10 T cell receptor beta chains came from one sample sequenced in a study of response to subunit inactivated influenza vaccine. TCRdb re-derived calls from the RT-PCR reads in MiXCR, one entry per CDR3 protein. This sample has about half a million distinct CDR3 sequences; around 25% occur once, and the top ten carry over 1.5%. Source: CD4+ T cells sorted from PBMCs, taken around 5 days after vaccination. These receptors all come from a man over 45 who received an inactivated influenza vaccine.

The genes are TRBV12-3 or TRBV12-4 and TRBJ2-7, with unresolved D. The germline V and J ends were trimmed by 6 bases and 7 bases, with 16 bases remaining between them. The CDR3 has 13 amino acids. The CDR3 reads CASRPDTIGEQYF. DNA of the CDR3: TGTGCCAGCAGACCCGACACGATCGGGGAGCAGTACTTC.

This clonotype was counted between two and nine times. The genes are TRBV20-1 and TRBJ2-4; D unresolved. The length of the CDR3 is 13 residues. With 3 bases removed from V and 2 bases from J, the gap between germline ends came to 8 bases. The V gene's germline CDR1 is DFQATT and CDR2 SNEGSKA (reference sequence). CDR3 sequence: CSARLVTKNIQYF. As DNA, the CDR3 is TGCAGTGCTAGGCTGGTGACCAAAAACATTCAGTACTTC.

The chain has TRBV6-1 and TRBJ2-5; D could derive from TRBD1 or TRBD2 (6 bases each). CDR1 and CDR2 (germline): MNHNS, SASEGT. Trimming removed 4 bases from V and 2 bases from J, with 11 bases in between. This CDR3 contains 14 residues. CDR3 amino acids: CASSAGAAQETQYF. The CDR3 bases are TGTGCCAGCAGTGCGGGGGCAGCGCAAGAGACCCAGTACTTC.

The chain links TRBV20-1 to TRBJ2-1, with D unclear. The CDR3 spans 13 residues. Trimming took off 3 bases at V and 6 bases at J, with 12 bases between the two ends. Germline V lookup: CDR1 DFQATT, CDR2 SNEGSKA (reference sequence). In nucleotides, the CDR3 is TGCAGTGCTAGGGATGAATTGGGCAATGAGCAGTTCTTC. Its translation is CSARDELGNEQFF.

The chain carries TRBV11-1 and TRBJ2-7; D unclear. Between the trimmed V and J ends, which lost 2 bases and 1 base, there was a span of 12 bases. Germline CDR1 SGHAT, CDR2 FQDESV (reference sequence). The CDR3 contains 15 residues. The CDR3 loop is CASSLTAGLSYEQYF. CDR3 sequence (DNA): TGTGCCAGCAGCTTAACGGCCGGCCTTTCCTACGAGCAGTACTTC.

The DNA of the CDR3 is TGTGCCACCAGCAGATCGAAGTACGAGCAGTACTTC. This codes for CATSRSKYEQYF. The V and J genes are TRBV15 and TRBJ2-7; D remains ambiguous. V was clipped by 2 bases and J by 4 bases, with 6 bases between them. In germline, CDR1 is LNHNV, CDR2 YYDKDF (reference sequence). This CDR3 has 12 residues.

V usage is TRBV7-2 and J usage is TRBJ1-1; D not certain. This CDR3 region has 15 residues. From germline, CDR1 is SGHTA and CDR2 FQGNSA. V was trimmed by 2 bases and J by 4 bases, leaving 14 bases between them. The CDR3 is CASSLSVLGSTEAFF. The CDR3 coding sequence is TGTGCCAGCAGCTTATCGGTGCTTGGCAGCACTGAAGCTTTCTTT.

The V and J genes are TRBV5-6 and TRBJ1-1; D unresolved. Trimming took 3 bases from V and 1 from J, leaving 10 bases between them. CDR1 is SGHDT, CDR2 YYEEEE, per germline. The CDR3 contains 14 residues. The CDR3 spells CASSSRPENTEAFF. As DNA, the CDR3 is TGTGCCAGCAGCTCGAGGCCAGAGAACACTGAAGCTTTCTTT.

The chain couples TRBV24-1 to TRBJ2-2, with 10 nucleotides matching TRBD1. Germline assignment: CDR1 KGHDR and CDR2 SFDVKD. After removal of 6 bases from V and 5 bases from J, the junction contained 2 bases not matched to a gene. CDR3 length: 14 amino acids. The CDR3 is CATSRQGATGELFF. DNA of the CDR3: TGTGCCACCAGTCGACAGGGGGCGACCGGGGAGCTGTTTTTT.

V is TRBV6-2 or TRBV6-3 and J is TRBJ2-3; 7 nucleotides agree with TRBD2. This CDR3 region has 14 residues. Per the germline V gene, CDR1 is MNHEY and CDR2 is SVGEGT. Unmatched junction bases numbered 9, after V lost 8 bases and J lost 4 bases. The chain's CDR3 is CASGKGGSADTQYF. CDR3 DNA sequence: TGTGCCAGCGGGAAAGGCGGGAGCGCAGATACGCAGTATTTT.